These 30 T cell receptor beta chains were sequenced from one sample in a study of OX40 agonist ivuxolimab in advanced cancers. Sequenced by immunoSEQ multiplex PCR; TCRdb stores in-frame clones only, minus some. The repertoire holds just over 30,000 clones, with 75% to 90% as singletons. The sequences come from CD4+ or CD8+ T cells sorted from blood, collected in a trial of the OX40 agonist ivuxolimab. The origin of the receptors is an adult with an advanced solid tumor such as melanoma, head and neck, liver or kidney cancer.

The chain recombines TRBV27 with TRBJ2-1; 7 bases map to TRBD2. Germline V lookup: CDR1 MNHEY, CDR2 SMNVEV (reference sequence). This CDR3 is 13 amino acids long. The V and J ends lost 11 bases and 2 bases, in that order; junction bases with no gene match: 6. CDR3 sequence: CASSGRAYNEQFF. The CDR3 region has the DNA TGTGCCTCCAGTGGGAGGGCCTACAATGAGCAGTTCTTC.

The chain joins TRBV9 to TRBJ2-3, with no clear D. Trimming removed 0 bases from V and 2 bases from J, with 1 base in between. This CDR3 contains 12 residues. In germline, CDR1 is SGDLS, CDR2 YYNGEE. The CDR3 protein is CASSVDTDTQYF. DNA for the CDR3: TGTGCCAGCAGCGTAGACACAGATACGCAGTATTTT.

The chain employs TRBV19 and TRBJ2-1, with no clear D. V gave up 5 bases and J gave up 0 bases, with 5 bases separating them. Germline CDR1 reads LNHDA; CDR2 reads SQIVND (reference sequence). This CDR3 region has 13 residues. The DNA of the CDR3 is TGTGCCAGTAGTTCCGCCTCCTACAATGAGCAGTTCTTC. This translates into CASSSASYNEQFF.

This sequence joins TRBV5-1 and TRBJ1-4, with D possibly TRBD1 on 6 matching bases. Germline CDR1 reads SGHRS; CDR2 reads YFSETQ. This CDR3 comprises 15 residues. V gave up 4 bases and J gave up 5 bases, with 15 bases separating them. DNA for the CDR3: TGCGCCAGCAGCCCCGACAGGAAGACGAATGAAAAACTGTTTTTT. It translates to CASSPDRKTNEKLFF.

The chain recombines TRBV6-1 with TRBJ1-1; 9 nucleotides match TRBD1. The CDR3 spans 14 residues. The V gene's germline CDR1 is MNHNS and CDR2 SASEGT. V lost 6 bases to trimming and J lost 2 bases; unmatched junction nucleotides: 4. The DNA for the CDR3 is TGTGCCAGCAGGAAGGACAGGGGCAACACTGAAGCTTTCTTT. Its protein is CASRKDRGNTEAFF.

The rearrangement links TRBV18 to TRBJ1-2; D not certain. This CDR3 has 14 amino acids. V lost 0 bases and J lost 6, with 11 bases in between. CDR1 and CDR2 (germline): KGHSH, LQKENI. DNA of the CDR3: TGTGCCAGCTCACCACCGTTAAACCAGCATGGCTACACCTTC. It translates to CASSPPLNQHGYTF.

The chain carries TRBV19 and TRBJ1-5, with D unclear. Germline V gene lookup returns CDR1 LNHDA and CDR2 SQIVND (reference sequence). This CDR3 has 12 residues. Trimming took off 3 bases at V and 3 bases at J, with 3 bases between the two ends. The CDR3 DNA is TGTGCCAGTAGTATTATCAATCAGCCCCAGCATTTT. Amino acid sequence: CASSIINQPQHF.

The V and J genes are TRBV27 and TRBJ2-2; 8 bases match TRBD2. V lost 5 bases and J lost 5; bases outside the gene matches: 4. CDR1 is MNHEY and CDR2 is SMNVEV in the germline V gene (reference sequence). The CDR3 totals 14 residues. The CDR3 DNA is TGTGCCAGCAGTGGTCAGCGGGAGACCGGGGAGCTGTTTTTT. Translated: CASSGQRETGELFF.

The chain has TRBV4-3 and TRBJ1-1; a possible D gene is TRBD1 (5 bases). Trimming took 4 bases from V and 7 from J, leaving 16 bases between them. CDR1 and CDR2 from the germline V gene are LGHNA and YSLEER. This CDR3 is built from 14 residues. The CDR3 region has the DNA TGCGCCAGCAGCCGGATGGGCGGGGCGGTTGAAGCTTTCTTT. It specifies CASSRMGGAVEAFF.

V and J are TRBV10-3 and TRBJ1-5, with D hard to call. The CDR3 sequence is 12 residues long. Trimming stripped 3 bases from V and 6 bases from J, with 6 bases between. Germline V CDR1 and CDR2: ENHRY, SYGVKD. CDR3 amino acids: CAISELSQPQHF. CDR3 bases: TGTGCCATCAGTGAATTAAGTCAGCCCCAGCATTTT.

The V and J genes are TRBV4-1 and TRBJ1-5, with TRBD1 matching 9 bases. V lost 4 bases, J lost 6 bases, and 7 bases stayed unmatched. The germline gives CDR1 MGHRA, CDR2 YSYEKL. The CDR3 runs to 15 residues. CDR3 bases: TGCGCCAGCAGCCCCAGACAGGGGGACACTCAGCCCCAGCATTTT. Its translation is CASSPRQGDTQPQHF.

CDR3 nucleotide sequence: TGTGCCAGCAGTTTAAGTCTCAGGGGGGCAGCAAGGGAGACCCAGTACTTC. Translated: CASSLSLRGAARETQYF. J is TRBJ2-5 and V is TRBV27; TRBD1 might be the D (7 bases). This CDR3 has 17 residues. Per germline, CDR1 MNHEY and CDR2 SMNVEV (reference sequence). V shed 2 bases and J shed 5 bases, with 21 bases lying between them.

V gene TRBV27 combines with J gene TRBJ2-1; D uncertain. This CDR3 comprises 15 residues. CDR1 MNHEY and CDR2 SMNVEV come from the germline V gene (reference sequence). V lost 0 bases, J lost 3 bases, and 9 bases lay in between. The CDR3 bases are TGTGCCAGCAGTTTATCGCCCTCTAGCTACAATGAGCAGTTCTTC. As protein: CASSLSPSSYNEQFF.

The rearrangement uses TRBV19 and TRBJ2-3; 8 bases agree with TRBD1. CDR1 is LNHDA and CDR2 is SQIVND in the germline V gene (reference sequence). Trimming removed 5 bases from V and 3 bases from J; junction bases left unmatched: 7. CDR3 length: 15 residues. The CDR3 protein is CASSRGQVGTDTQYF. CDR3 DNA sequence: TGTGCCAGTAGTCGGGGACAGGTTGGGACAGATACGCAGTATTTT.

This clone showed up just once. The J gene is TRBJ2-7, the V gene TRBV27; TRBD2 matches 9 bases. Germline values: CDR1 MNHEY, CDR2 SMNVEV (reference sequence). The CDR3 runs 14 residues. J gave up 5 bases and V 5 bases, and 7 bases lay outside the gene matches. The CDR3 loop is CASSLLAGADEQYF. The CDR3 nucleotides are TGTGCCAGCAGTCTCTTAGCGGGGGCTGACGAGCAGTACTTC.

The chain carries TRBV7-9 and TRBJ1-1; no definite D call. Trimming took 5 bases from V and 4 from J, leaving 17 bases between them. The CDR3 spans 15 residues. Germline V gives CDR1 SEHNR, CDR2 FQNEAQ (reference sequence). DNA for the CDR3: TGTGCCAGCAGCCCAGCGGGCGGGGTTAGCACTGAAGCTTTCTTT. Its translation: CASSPAGGVSTEAFF.

This clone was seen just once. In DNA form, the CDR3 reads TGTGCCAGCAGTTTATCCCTCTTTGGGCAGCCCCAGCATTTT. Translation gives CASSLSLFGQPQHF. V usage is TRBV28 and J usage is TRBJ1-5, with D unclear. CDR3 length equals 14 residues. Germline assignment: CDR1 MDHEN and CDR2 SYDVKM. With 1 base removed from V and 7 bases from J, the gap between germline ends came to 11 bases.

The V call is TRBV9, the J call TRBJ1-1; D may be TRBD1 (5 bases). The germline V gene has CDR1 SGDLS and CDR2 YYNGEE. Trimming removed 0 bases at V and 6 bases at J, with 18 bases between. This CDR3 has 16 residues. The CDR3 loop is CASSVEGDRPTAEAFF. CDR3 in DNA: TGTGCCAGCAGCGTAGAAGGGGACCGGCCCACGGCTGAAGCTTTCTTT.

The chain is built from TRBV6-8 and TRBJ2-3, with TRBD2 matching over 14 bases. Trimming removed 7 bases from V and 1 base from J; junction bases left unmatched: 7. Germline values: CDR1 MNHGY, CDR2 SAAAGT. The CDR3 is 17 residues long. The CDR3 DNA reads as TGTGCCAGCACCAACGGGACTAGCGGGAGTGGCACAGATACGCAGTATTTT. This encodes CASTNGTSGSGTDTQYF.

This clone has a handful of counts. Other nucleotide sequences in the sample specify the same CDR3. The chain is built from TRBV30 and TRBJ1-1; unclear D gene. The V end lost 3 bases, the J end lost 1 base, and 9 bases lay between the germline ends. This CDR3 comprises 13 residues. The germline gives CDR1 GTSNPN, CDR2 SVGIG (reference sequence). In DNA form, the CDR3 reads TGTGCCTGGAGGGTGGGAGGGAACACTGAAGCTTTCTTT. Translating it yields CAWRVGGNTEAFF.

The chain joins TRBV6-4 to TRBJ1-1, with a tentative D call TRBD1 (5 bases). The V and J ends lost 3 bases and 10 bases respectively, with 9 bases between them. Per the germline V gene, CDR1 is MRHNA and CDR2 is SNTAGT. There are 11 residues in the CDR3. The CDR3 loop reads CASSDGGLAFF. For the CDR3, the DNA is TGTGCCAGCAGTGATGGGGGATTAGCTTTCTTT.

The V and J genes are TRBV9 and TRBJ2-1, with TRBD2 identical over 8 bases. This CDR3 has 15 residues. J lost 6 bases, V lost 4 bases, and 9 bases had no gene match. In germline, CDR1 is SGDLS, CDR2 YYNGEE. CDR3 region: CASSPSGSLGNEQFF. The CDR3 DNA follows: TGTGCCAGCAGCCCCAGCGGGAGCCTCGGCAATGAGCAGTTCTTC.

The chain employs TRBV7-9 and TRBJ2-2; D unresolved. Trimming cost V 1 base and J 10 bases, with 4 bases left between them. The V gene's germline CDR1 is SEHNR and CDR2 FQNEAQ (reference sequence). CDR3 length: 11 residues. CDR3 loop: CASSLGVELFF. The DNA for the CDR3 is TGTGCCAGCAGCTTAGGCGTGGAGCTGTTTTTT.

The J gene is TRBJ2-1, the V gene TRBV19; TRBD1 matches 9 bases. Germline V CDR1 and CDR2: LNHDA, SQIVND (reference sequence). The CDR3 is made up of 14 amino acids. Trimming took 6 bases from V and 8 from J; bases not matched to a gene: 8. CDR3 sequence (DNA): TGTGCCAGTAGCTGGACAGGGGCGGTTTATGAGCAGTTCTTC. This encodes CASSWTGAVYEQFF.

As DNA, the CDR3 is TGTGCCAGCAGCAAGCGGACAGAGCAAGAGACCCAGTACTTC. Its protein product is CASSKRTEQETQYF. This chain connects TRBV7-9 to TRBJ2-5; the D gene is possibly TRBD1 (6 bases). Between the trimmed V and J ends, which lost 5 bases and 2 bases, there was a span of 12 bases. The CDR3 has 14 residues. The germline gives CDR1 SEHNR, CDR2 FQNEAQ (reference sequence).

CDR3 loop: CASSPPTGAYNSPLHF. The CDR3 nucleotides are TGTGCCAGCAGTCCACCGACCGGCGCCTATAATTCACCCCTCCACTTT. The chain is built from TRBV27 and TRBJ1-6, with D uncertain. The CDR3 sequence is 16 residues long. V was trimmed by 5 bases and J by 2 bases, leaving 13 bases between them. Germline CDR1 reads MNHEY; CDR2 reads SMNVEV (reference sequence).

The sample holds one count of this clone. The chain employs TRBV7-9 and TRBJ1-5; no reliable D call. V shed 5 bases and J shed 6 bases, with 8 bases lying between them. The CDR3 runs to 12 residues. Germline loops: CDR1 SEHNR, CDR2 FQNEAQ (reference sequence). Here the CDR3 reads CASSLMGQPQHF. The CDR3 DNA is TGTGCCAGCAGCCTGATGGGTCAGCCCCAGCATTTT.

This CDR3 is CASSYSEGPEWETQYF. CDR3 bases: TGTGCCAGCAGTTACTCCGAGGGTCCTGAGTGGGAGACCCAGTACTTC. The gene calls are TRBV6-5 and TRBJ2-5; TRBD2 is a possible D gene (5 bases). There are 16 residues in the CDR3. The germline gives CDR1 MNHEY, CDR2 SVGAGI. Trimming shortened V by 0 bases and J by 5 bases, and 16 bases separated the two germline ends.

V is TRBV6-1 and J is TRBJ1-5; no clear D. The ends were cut back, 7 bases at V and 0 bases at J, with 4 bases in the middle. Germline CDR1 MNHNS, CDR2 SASEGT. The CDR3 has 12 residues. DNA for the CDR3: TGTGCCAGCATGAGTAGCAATCAGCCCCAGCATTTT. This sequence encodes CASMSSNQPQHF.

J is TRBJ1-2 and V is TRBV7-9, with TRBD1 matching 9 bases. Per germline, CDR1 SEHNR and CDR2 FQNEAQ (reference sequence). The CDR3 loop spans 17 amino acids. Trimming took 1 base from V and 1 from J; bases not matched to a gene: 7. CDR3 loop: CASSLGGQGSINYGYTF. The DNA for the CDR3 is TGTGCCAGCAGCTTAGGCGGACAGGGGAGCATTAACTATGGCTACACCTTC.